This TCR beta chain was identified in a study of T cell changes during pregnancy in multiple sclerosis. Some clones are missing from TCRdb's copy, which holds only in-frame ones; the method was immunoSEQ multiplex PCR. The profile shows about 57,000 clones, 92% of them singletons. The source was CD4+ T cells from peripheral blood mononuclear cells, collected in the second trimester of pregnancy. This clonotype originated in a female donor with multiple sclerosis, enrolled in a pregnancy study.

The CDR3 sequence is CASSYRGQETQYF. The CDR3 nucleotides read TGTGCCAGCAGCTACAGGGGCCAAGAGACCCAGTACTTC. The chain combines TRBV5-5 with TRBJ2-5; 7 nucleotides agree with TRBD1. J was trimmed by 1 base and V by 3 bases; bases with no gene match: 0. The germline V gene encodes CDR1 SGHKS and CDR2 YYEKEE (reference sequence). CDR3 length equals 13 residues.